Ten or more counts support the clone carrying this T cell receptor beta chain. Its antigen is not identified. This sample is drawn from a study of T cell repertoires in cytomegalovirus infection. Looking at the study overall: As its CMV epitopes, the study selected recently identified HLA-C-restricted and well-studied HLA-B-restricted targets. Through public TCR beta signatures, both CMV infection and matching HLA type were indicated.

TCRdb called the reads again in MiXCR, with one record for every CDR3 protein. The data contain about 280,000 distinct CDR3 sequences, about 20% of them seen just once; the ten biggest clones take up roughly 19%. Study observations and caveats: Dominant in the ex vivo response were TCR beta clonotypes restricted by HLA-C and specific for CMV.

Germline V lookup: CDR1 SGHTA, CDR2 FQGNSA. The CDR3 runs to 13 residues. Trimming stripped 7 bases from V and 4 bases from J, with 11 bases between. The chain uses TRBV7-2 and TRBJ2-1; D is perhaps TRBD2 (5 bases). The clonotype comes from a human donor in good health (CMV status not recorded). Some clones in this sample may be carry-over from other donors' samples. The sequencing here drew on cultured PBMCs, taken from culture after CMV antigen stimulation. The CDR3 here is CASTSISYNEQFF. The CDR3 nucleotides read TGTGCCAGCACTAGCATATCTTACAATGAGCAGTTCTTC.